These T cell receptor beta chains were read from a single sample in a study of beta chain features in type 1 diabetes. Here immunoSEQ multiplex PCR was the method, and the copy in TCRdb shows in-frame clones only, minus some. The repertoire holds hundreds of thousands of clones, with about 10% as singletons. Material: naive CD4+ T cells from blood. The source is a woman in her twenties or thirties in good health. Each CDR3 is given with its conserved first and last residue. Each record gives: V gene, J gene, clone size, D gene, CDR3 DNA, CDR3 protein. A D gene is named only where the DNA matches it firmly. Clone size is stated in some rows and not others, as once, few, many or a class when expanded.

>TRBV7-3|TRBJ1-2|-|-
TGTGCCAGCAGCTTGGGGGGTATGAGTGCGGATGGCTACACCTTC
CASSLGGMSADGYTF
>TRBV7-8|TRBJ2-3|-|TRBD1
TGTGCCAGCAGCTTAGTCGGGACAGGCGATACGCAGTATTTT
CASSLVGTGDTQYF
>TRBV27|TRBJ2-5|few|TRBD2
TGTGCCAGCAGGAGTAGCGGGAGGGCCCAAGAGACCCAGTACTTC
CASRSSGRAQETQYF
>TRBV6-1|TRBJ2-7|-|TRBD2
TGTGCCAGCGGGTGGACTAGCGACTACGAGCAGTACTTC
CASGWTSDYEQYF
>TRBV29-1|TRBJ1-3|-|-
TGCAGCGTTCTACAAGGGGCGGATGAGGGAAACACCATATATTTT
CSVLQGADEGNTIYF
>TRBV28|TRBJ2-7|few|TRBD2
TGTGCCAGCACAATCTGGGCTAGCGGGACCTACGAGCAGTACTTC
CASTIWASGTYEQYF
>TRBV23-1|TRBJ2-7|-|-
TGCGCCAGCAGCCAAGATGGGGCAGGGGCGAGCGAGCAGTACTTC
CASSQDGAGASEQYF
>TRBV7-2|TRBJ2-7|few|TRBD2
TGTGCCAGCAGCTTAGGGACTAGCGGGAGCGAAGCCTACGAGCAGTACTTC
CASSLGTSGSEAYEQYF
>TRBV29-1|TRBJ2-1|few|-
TGCAGCGTTGAACCTATGAGTTATGAGCAGTTCTTC
CSVEPMSYEQFF
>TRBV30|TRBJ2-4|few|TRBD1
TGTGCCTGCCAATCCGGGACAGGAGGGAACATTCAGTACTTC
CACQSGTGGNIQYF
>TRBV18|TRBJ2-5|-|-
TGTGCCAGCTCACCACCAACTAGGTCCGAGACCCAGTACTTC
CASSPPTRSETQYF
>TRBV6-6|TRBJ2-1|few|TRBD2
TGTGCCAGCGGGGACTATCCCTACAATGAGCAGTTCTTC
CASGDYPYNEQFF
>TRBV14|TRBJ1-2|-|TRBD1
TGTGCCAGCAGCCGGATCGAGGGACAGGGAGGCTACACCTTC
CASSRIEGQGGYTF
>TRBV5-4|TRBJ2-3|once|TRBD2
TGCGCCAGCAGCCAATTGACTAGCGGGGACACAGATACGCAGTATTTT
CASSQLTSGDTDTQYF
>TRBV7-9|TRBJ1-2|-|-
TGTGCCAGCAGCTTAGATGGGCAGGCTGTGAATGGCTACACCTTC
CASSLDGQAVNGYTF
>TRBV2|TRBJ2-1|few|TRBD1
TGTGCCAGCAGTCCGGACAGGGTTTTGTATAATGAGCAGTTCTTC
CASSPDRVLYNEQFF
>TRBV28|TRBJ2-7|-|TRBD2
TGTGCCAGCAGTTTAGCCTTCCGGACTAGCGGGATGGGCAACGAGCAGTACTTC
CASSLAFRTSGMGNEQYF
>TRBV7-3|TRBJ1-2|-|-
TGTGCCAGCAGCTTATCCCCAGGGGATGGCTACACCTTC
CASSLSPGDGYTF
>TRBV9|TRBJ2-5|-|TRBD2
TGTGCCAGCAGCGTCGGACTAGCGGGTTTGGTAGAGACCCAGTACTTC
CASSVGLAGLVETQYF
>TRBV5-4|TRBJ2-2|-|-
TGTGCCAGCAGCTTCAGGGGCACCGGGGAGCTGTTTTTT
CASSFRGTGELFF
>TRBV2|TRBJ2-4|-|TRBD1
TGTGCCGGGGGACCCGGGACAGGGCTCATTCAGTACTTC
CAGGPGTGLIQYF
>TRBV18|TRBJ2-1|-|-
TGTGCCAGCTCACCACAGGAGTGGGGGGGCCCTCTTAACTACAATGAGCAGTTCTTC
CASSPQEWGGPLNYNEQFF
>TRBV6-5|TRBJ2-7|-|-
TGTGCCAGCACCCCTCGGGTAGGCTACGAGCAGTACTTC
CASTPRVGYEQYF
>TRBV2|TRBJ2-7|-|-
TGTGCCAGCAGTGAATCAGGGGAGCAGTACTTC
CASSESGEQYF
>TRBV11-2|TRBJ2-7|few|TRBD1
TGTGCCAGCAGGAGGACAGGGAACGACGAGCAGTACTTC
CASRRTGNDEQYF
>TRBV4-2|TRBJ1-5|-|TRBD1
TGTGCCAGCAGCCCTCAGGGGGTTGCAAGTACTGGCAATCAGCCCCAGCATTTT
CASSPQGVASTGNQPQHF
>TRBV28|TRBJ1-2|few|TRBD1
TGTGCCAGCAGTGAGACAGGGGGTGCTAACTATGGCTACACCTTC
CASSETGGANYGYTF
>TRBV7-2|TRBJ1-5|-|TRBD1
TGTGCCAGCAGCTTCCTGACAGGGGGCGGACAGCCCCAGCATTTT
CASSFLTGGGQPQHF
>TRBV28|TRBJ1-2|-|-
TGTGCCAGCCGACTACGGGAGGGCTACACCTTC
CASRLREGYTF
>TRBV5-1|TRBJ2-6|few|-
TGCGCCAGCAGCTTGGGCTACAGGACCCTCTCTGGGGCCAACGTCCTGACTTTC
CASSLGYRTLSGANVLTF
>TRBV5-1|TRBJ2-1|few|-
TGCGCCAGCAGCCACCGGGACTCAAATCTCAATGAGCAGTTCTTC
CASSHRDSNLNEQFF
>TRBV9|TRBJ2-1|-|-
TGTGCCAGCAGCGTAGTAGGGGGCTCCTACAATGAGCAGTTCTTC
CASSVVGGSYNEQFF
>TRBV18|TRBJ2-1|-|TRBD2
TGTGCCAGCTCACCACCGGGACTAGGATACAATGAGCAGTTCTTC
CASSPPGLGYNEQFF
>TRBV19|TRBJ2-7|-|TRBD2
TGTGCCAGTAGTATGCTAGCGGGAGAGCACTACGAGCAGTACTTC
CASSMLAGEHYEQYF
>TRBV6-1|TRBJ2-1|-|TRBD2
TGTGCCAGCACGAGCGCGGGAGGGGTGGATGAGCAGTTCTTC
CASTSAGGVDEQFF
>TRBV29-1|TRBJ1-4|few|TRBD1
TGCAGCGTCGCCTCGGGACAGCTTAATGAAAAACTGTTTTTT
CSVASGQLNEKLFF
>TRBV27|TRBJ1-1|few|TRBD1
TGTGCCAGCAGTTCCTTCCCCGGGACAGGCATGAACACTGAAGCTTTCTTT
CASSSFPGTGMNTEAFF
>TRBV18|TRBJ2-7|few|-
TGTGCCAGCTCACCATCGGGGTGGAACCCTTCCTACGAGCAGTACTTC
CASSPSGWNPSYEQYF
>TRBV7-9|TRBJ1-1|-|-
TGTGCCAGCAGCTTAGCGCTCGGAAGAGGGAGAACTGAAGCTTTCTTT
CASSLALGRGRTEAFF
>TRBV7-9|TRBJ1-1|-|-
TGTGCCAGCAGCTTAGCGGGGACAAGGAGTGAAGCTTTCTTT
CASSLAGTRSEAFF
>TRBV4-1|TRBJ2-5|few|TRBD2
TGCGCCAGCAGCAGCTACGGACTAGCGGGAGGAGAGACCCAGTACTTC
CASSSYGLAGGETQYF
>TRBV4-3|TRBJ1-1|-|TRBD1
TGCGCCAGCAGCCACAGACAGGGGAGGGGCACTGAAGCTTTCTTT
CASSHRQGRGTEAFF
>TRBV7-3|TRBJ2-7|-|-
TGTGCCAGCAGCTTAAGGGGGGATCCGAAGGAGCAGTACTTC
CASSLRGDPKEQYF
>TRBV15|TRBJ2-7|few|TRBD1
TGTGCCACCAGCGGAGGACAGGGGGCCTACGAGCAGTACTTC
CATSGGQGAYEQYF
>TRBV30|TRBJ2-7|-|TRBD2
TGTGCCTGGAGTCCCCCGTGGGCGGGAGTCTACGAGCAGTACTTC
CAWSPPWAGVYEQYF
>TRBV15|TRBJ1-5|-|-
TGTGCCACCAGCAGATCAGCCCTCCTCAGGGGAAGAGGAGATCAGCCCCAGCATTTT
CATSRSALLRGRGDQPQHF
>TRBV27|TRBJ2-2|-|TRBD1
TGTGCCAGCAGTCGGGACAGAACTCACACCGGGGAGCTGTTTTTT
CASSRDRTHTGELFF
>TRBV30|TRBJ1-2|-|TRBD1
TGTGCCAGGACAGGGGGCTCGTATGGCTACACCTTC
CARTGGSYGYTF
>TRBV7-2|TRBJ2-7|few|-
TGTGCCAGCAGCCCGGTCGTCTCGACTCAGCAGTACTTC
CASSPVVSTQQYF
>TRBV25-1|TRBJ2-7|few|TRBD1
TGTGCCAGCAGTGTCCCCGGGACAGGGGGCTACGAGCAGTACTTC
CASSVPGTGGYEQYF
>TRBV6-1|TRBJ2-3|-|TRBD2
TGTGCCAGCAGTGAAAGAGCGGGAGGTGTTACAGATACGCAGTATTTT
CASSERAGGVTDTQYF
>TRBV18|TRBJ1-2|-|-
TGTGCCAGCTCACCAGGACAGAGGGCCTATTCTAACTATGGCTACACCTTC
CASSPGQRAYSNYGYTF
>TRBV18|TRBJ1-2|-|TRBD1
TGTGCCAGCTCACCACCGGAAGGACAGGGCGCTGGCTACACCTTC
CASSPPEGQGAGYTF
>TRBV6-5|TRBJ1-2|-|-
TGTGCCAGCAGGTGGGGGAGGGTCTCTGGCTACACCTTC
CASRWGRVSGYTF
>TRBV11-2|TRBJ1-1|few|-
TGTGCCAGCAGCCTCCGAGGACCGGAGGCTGAAGCTTTCTTT
CASSLRGPEAEAFF
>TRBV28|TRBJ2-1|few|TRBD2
TGTGCCAGCAGCTCTGCTAGCGGAGGGAGGCATGAGCAGTTCTTC
CASSSASGGRHEQFF
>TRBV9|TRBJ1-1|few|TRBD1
TGTGCCAGCAGCGAAGGGACAGTGAACACTGAAGCTTTCTTT
CASSEGTVNTEAFF